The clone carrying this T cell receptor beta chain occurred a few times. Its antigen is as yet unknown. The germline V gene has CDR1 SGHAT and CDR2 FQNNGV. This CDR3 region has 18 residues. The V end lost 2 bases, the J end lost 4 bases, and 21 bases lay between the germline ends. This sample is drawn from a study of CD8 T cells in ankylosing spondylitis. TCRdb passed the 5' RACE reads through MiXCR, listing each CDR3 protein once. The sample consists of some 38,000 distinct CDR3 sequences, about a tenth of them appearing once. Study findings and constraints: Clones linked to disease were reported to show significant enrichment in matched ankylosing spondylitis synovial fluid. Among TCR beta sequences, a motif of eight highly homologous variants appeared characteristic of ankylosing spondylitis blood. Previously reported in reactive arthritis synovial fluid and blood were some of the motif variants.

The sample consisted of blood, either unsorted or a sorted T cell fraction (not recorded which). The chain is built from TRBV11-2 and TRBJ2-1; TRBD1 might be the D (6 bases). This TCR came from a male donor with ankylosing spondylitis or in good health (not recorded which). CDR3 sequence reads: CASSLRGWGGLGYNEQFF. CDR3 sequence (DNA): TGTGCCAGCAGCTTAAGGGGGTGGGGCGGTTTGGGGTACAATGAGCAGTTCTTC.